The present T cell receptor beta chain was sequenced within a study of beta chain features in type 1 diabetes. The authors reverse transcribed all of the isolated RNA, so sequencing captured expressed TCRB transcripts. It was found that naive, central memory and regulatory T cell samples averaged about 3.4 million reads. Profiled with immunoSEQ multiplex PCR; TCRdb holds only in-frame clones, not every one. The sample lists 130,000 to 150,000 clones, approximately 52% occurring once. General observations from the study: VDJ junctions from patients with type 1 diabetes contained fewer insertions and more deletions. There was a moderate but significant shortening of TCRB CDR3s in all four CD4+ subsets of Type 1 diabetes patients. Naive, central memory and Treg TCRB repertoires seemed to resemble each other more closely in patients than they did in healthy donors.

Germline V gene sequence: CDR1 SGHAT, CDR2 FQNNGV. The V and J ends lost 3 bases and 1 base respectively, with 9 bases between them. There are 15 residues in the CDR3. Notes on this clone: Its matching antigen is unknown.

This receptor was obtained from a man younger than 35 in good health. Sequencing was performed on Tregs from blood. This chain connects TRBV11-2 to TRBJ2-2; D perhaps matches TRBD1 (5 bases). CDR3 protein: CASSFIRGNTGELFF. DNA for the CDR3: TGTGCCAGCAGCTTCATAAGGGGGAACACCGGGGAGCTGTTTTTT.